Each of the 23 T cell receptor beta chains below was sequenced from the same sample in a study of blood T cell repertoires in COVID-19. Assay used: immunoSEQ multiplex PCR; TCRdb lists only in-frame clones, some missing. Here the sample spans about 250,000 clones, under 90% being singletons. Input material: PBMCs or T cells enriched from blood (not recorded which). These TCRs come from a man in his forties or fifties who had recovered from COVID-19.

The rearrangement links TRBV3-1 (or the pseudogene TRBV3-2) to TRBJ2-2; TRBD2 matches at 8 bases. The CDR3 is 18 residues long. Per the germline V gene, CDR1 is LGHDT and CDR2 is YNNKEL (reference sequence). V shed 4 bases and J 3 bases; nucleotides not matched to a gene: 13. CDR3 DNA: TGTGCCAGCAGCCCCGGAATCGGGGGAGCGGGAGACACCGGGGAGCTGTTTTTT. The encoded protein is CASSPGIGGAGDTGELFF.

The chain recombines TRBV7-2 with TRBJ1-2, with a tentative D call TRBD1 (6 bases). The germline V gene has CDR1 SGHTA and CDR2 FQGNSA. The CDR3 runs to 14 residues. Trimming pared 1 base from V and 8 bases from J, leaving 14 bases between. The CDR3 bases are TGTGCCAGCAGCTTAGGGGGGGGCAGGGACGGCTACACCTTC. Protein sequence: CASSLGGGRDGYTF.

The CDR3 sequence: CASSPGYGYTF. The CDR3 region has the DNA TGTGCCAGCAGCCCGGGCTATGGCTACACCTTC. The genes are TRBV28 and TRBJ1-2; D ambiguous. Germline lookup yields CDR1 MDHEN and CDR2 SYDVKM. Trimming left V 6 bases short and J 4 bases short, with 6 bases between. The CDR3 has 11 residues.

This chain uses TRBV11-3 with TRBJ2-3; 9 bases fit TRBD2. V was pared by 2 bases and J by 2 bases, with 5 bases of the junction left unmatched. The CDR3 has 16 residues. CDR1 and CDR2 from the germline V gene are SGHNT and YENEEA. The CDR3 region is CASSLKAGGSTDTQYF. The CDR3 DNA is TGTGCCAGCAGCTTAAAGGCGGGGGGGTCCACAGATACGCAGTATTTT.

V usage is TRBV9 and J usage is TRBJ2-7; 10 bases are a match to TRBD2. The CDR3 contains 14 residues. Germline V CDR1 and CDR2: SGDLS, YYNGEE. The V gene end was trimmed by 0 bases and the J gene end by 4 bases; junction bases not matched to a gene: 1. DNA for the CDR3: TGTGCCAGCAGCGTAGCTAGCGGGGGTTACGAGCAGTACTTC. It specifies CASSVASGGYEQYF.

The chain carries TRBV7-9 and TRBJ1-6; possibly TRBD1 for D (6 bases). This CDR3 has 15 amino acids. V was pared by 3 bases and J by 6 bases, with 12 bases between. CDR1 and CDR2 (germline): SEHNR, FQNEAQ (reference sequence). The chain's CDR3 is CASSFLTGGNSPLHF. CDR3 DNA: TGTGCCAGCAGCTTCCTGACAGGTGGTAATTCACCCCTCCACTTT.

The chain has TRBV18 and TRBJ2-7, with 7 nucleotides matching TRBD2. Germline trimming cut 0 bases from V and 3 bases from J; bases unmatched to any gene: 8. The germline CDR1 and CDR2 sequences are KGHSH and LQKENI. The CDR3 consists of 16 residues. CDR3 nucleotides: TGTGCCAGCTCACCACCCGGACCGCCGGGGGGCTACGAGCAGTACTTC. It codes for CASSPPGPPGGYEQYF.

CDR3 protein: CASSLAPPGTGNTIYF. CDR3 nucleotide sequence: TGCGCCAGCAGCTTGGCCCCCCCCGGGACTGGAAACACCATATATTTT. The rearrangement uses TRBV5-1 and TRBJ1-3; no definite D call. In germline, CDR1 is SGHRS, CDR2 YFSETQ. Trimming removed 0 bases from V and 2 bases from J, with 12 bases in between. CDR3 size: 16 residues.

V and J are TRBV2 and TRBJ2-3; unclear D gene. The CDR3 covers 16 residues. V lost 1 base and J lost 0, with 11 bases in between. Germline loops: CDR1 SNHLY, CDR2 FYNNEI. The CDR3 coding sequence is TGTGCCAGCAGTGAAGGGGCCTCCGCAAGCACAGATACGCAGTATTTT. Translating it yields CASSEGASASTDTQYF.

A few counts support this clone. The germline gene is not matched at one end of the junction; a read error may be the cause. The chain joins TRBV7-7 to TRBJ2-5; D is unresolved. The CDR3 runs 14 residues. Germline CDR1 and CDR2: SSHAT and FNYEAQ (reference sequence). CDR3 amino acids: CASSPQTLEETQYF. CDR3 DNA sequence: TGTGCTAGCAGCCCTCAAACCCTAGAGGAGACCCAGTACTTC.

The chain has TRBV5-8 and TRBJ1-4, with D tentatively TRBD1 (5 bases). This CDR3 has 15 amino acids. V lost 0 bases and J lost 7, with 13 bases in between. Germline V gene data show CDR1 as SGHTS and CDR2 as YDEGEE. The chain's CDR3 is CASSLGRQGREKLFF. The CDR3 region has the DNA TGTGCCAGCAGCTTGGGACGGCAGGGTCGTGAAAAACTGTTTTTT.

The gene calls are TRBV24-1 and TRBJ2-5; weak D call: TRBD1 (6 bases). Trimming left V 9 bases short and J 0 bases short, with 13 bases between. The CDR3 length is 14 residues. Germline lookup yields CDR1 KGHDR and CDR2 SFDVKD. This CDR3 reads CATVPTGNQETQYF. CDR3 DNA sequence: TGTGCCACCGTCCCGACAGGAAACCAAGAGACCCAGTACTTC.

The rearrangement joins TRBV19 to TRBJ1-1; TRBD1 matches 8 bases. This CDR3 spans 13 amino acids. With V trimmed by 3 bases and J by 5 bases, 2 bases remained unmatched. Germline V gene lookup returns CDR1 LNHDA and CDR2 SQIVND (reference sequence). CDR3 in DNA: TGTGCCAGTAGTATGCAGGGGGCTACTGAAGCTTTCTTT. Amino acids: CASSMQGATEAFF.

V usage is TRBV27 and J usage is TRBJ1-2; 7 nucleotides align to TRBD1. CDR1 is MNHEY, CDR2 SMNVEV, per germline (reference sequence). CDR3 length: 14 amino acids. The trim removed 6 bases at V and 6 bases at J, leaving 10 bases unmatched. This CDR3 is CASRSSRGENGYTF. The CDR3, as DNA: TGTGCCAGCAGAAGCTCCAGGGGGGAGAATGGCTACACCTTC.

V usage is TRBV5-4 and J usage is TRBJ1-2; D remains ambiguous. Germline assignment: CDR1 SGHNT and CDR2 YYREEE (reference sequence). With 2 bases removed from V and 5 bases from J, the gap between germline ends came to 7 bases. The CDR3 totals 12 residues. The CDR3 DNA follows: TGTGCCAGCAGCTTTGACTTGTATGGCTACACCTTC. Its protein product is CASSFDLYGYTF.

The rearrangement uses TRBV5-5 and TRBJ2-5; 11 bases fit TRBD2. J was trimmed by 4 bases and V by 4 bases; bases with no gene match: 15. The CDR3 loop spans 18 amino acids. Germline V gene sequence: CDR1 SGHKS, CDR2 YYEKEE (reference sequence). Here the CDR3 DNA reads TGTGCCAGCAGCCCGAGACTAGCGGGATTTTCGGTGGGAGAGACCCAGTACTTC. It yields the protein CASSPRLAGFSVGETQYF.

The CDR3 bases are TGTGCCAGCAGTTTACTCAGGGAAGCTTTCTTT. Its protein product is CASSLLREAFF. The J gene is TRBJ1-1, the V gene TRBV12-3 or TRBV12-4, with D hard to call. Trimming took 2 bases from V and 8 from J, leaving 6 bases between them. The CDR3 sequence is 11 residues long.

The chain uses TRBV15 and TRBJ1-4, with D unclear. Germline lookup yields CDR1 LNHNV and CDR2 YYDKDF (reference sequence). This CDR3 spans 15 amino acids. V was trimmed by 5 bases and J by 5 bases, leaving 15 bases between them. The CDR3 is CATSRARGGNEKLFF. DNA for the CDR3: TGTGCCACCAGCCGAGCGCGGGGTGGAAATGAAAAACTGTTTTTT.

This clone has a single count. The chain is built from TRBV28 and TRBJ2-5; D may be TRBD2 (6 bases). CDR3 length: 14 residues. V shed 3 bases and J shed 10 bases, with 18 bases lying between them. Germline V gives CDR1 MDHEN, CDR2 SYDVKM. The CDR3 DNA sequence: TGTGCCAGCAGTTTCAGGACGGGTGGCGGGGACCAGTACTTC. Its protein is CASSFRTGGGDQYF.

This chain joins TRBV19 and TRBJ2-1; 13 nucleotides match TRBD2. The germline CDR1 and CDR2 sequences are LNHDA and SQIVND (reference sequence). V shed 7 bases, J shed 4 bases, and the junction held 13 bases outside the gene matches. The CDR3 length is 18 residues. CDR3 loop: CASTPLPVTSGRYNEQFF. The CDR3 DNA is TGTGCCAGTACCCCCCTCCCTGTGACTAGCGGGAGGTACAATGAGCAGTTCTTC.

The gene calls are TRBV7-2 and TRBJ1-5; D is unresolved. CDR1 and CDR2 from the germline V gene are SGHTA and FQGNSA. V gave up 5 bases and J gave up 0 bases, with 11 bases separating them. CDR3 length: 15 residues. DNA for the CDR3: TGTGCCAGCAGCGGGAGTCCTGTTAGCAATCAGCCCCAGCATTTT. It specifies CASSGSPVSNQPQHF.

This clone was recorded only once. The gene calls are TRBV7-7 and TRBJ1-4; 7 bases are shared with TRBD1. Germline V lookup: CDR1 SSHAT, CDR2 FNYEAQ (reference sequence). With 5 bases clipped from V and 7 bases from J, the junction kept 4 bases outside the gene matches. CDR3 length equals 13 residues. In nucleotides, the CDR3 is TGTGCCAGCAGCACCCAGGGGGGTGAAAAACTGTTTTTT. It specifies CASSTQGGEKLFF.

As DNA, the CDR3 is TGTGCCAGCAGCTTAAGGCTGCGGGATACTAATGAAAAACTGTTTTTT. Its protein is CASSLRLRDTNEKLFF. The V and J genes are TRBV7-9 and TRBJ1-4; D not resolved. Trimming stripped 2 bases from V and 2 bases from J, with 12 bases between. CDR1 is SEHNR, CDR2 FQNEAQ, per germline (reference sequence). CDR3 length: 16 residues.